This is a list of T cell receptor beta chains from one sample in a study of OX40 agonist ivuxolimab in advanced cancers. The method was immunoSEQ multiplex PCR; TCRdb's version includes in-frame clones alone and lacks a portion of them. The data contain roughly 34,000 clones, 89% of them seen just once; the ten biggest clones take up under 1%. Sequenced here: CD4+ or CD8+ T cells sorted from blood, sampled in a trial of the OX40 agonist ivuxolimab. The receptor source for this set is an adult with an advanced solid tumor such as melanoma, head and neck, liver or kidney cancer. CDR3s include the opening cysteine and the closing phenylalanine or tryptophan. The D gene is left open where the match is weak. Where a row states a size, it is once, few, many or the class of an expanded clone; other rows omit it.

>-|TRBJ2-1|-|TRBV19
TGTGCCAGTAGTCCCCGCAGGGGCCCCAACAATGAGCAGTTCTTC
CASSPRRGPNNEQFF
>few|TRBJ1-5|TRBD1|TRBV30
TGTGCCTGGAGGCGGACAGGGAAAAGTCAGCCCCAGCATTTT
CAWRRTGKSQPQHF
>once|TRBJ2-5|-|TRBV11-2
TGTGCCAGCAGCTTAACAACAGGGCTGGAGACCCAGTACTTC
CASSLTTGLETQYF
>-|TRBJ1-3|-|TRBV7-2
TGTGCCAGCAGCTTAGAGTTCAGCTCTGGAAACACCATATATTTT
CASSLEFSSGNTIYF
>once|TRBJ1-6|TRBD1|TRBV18
TGTGCCAGTTTACAGGGGTCCTATAATTCACCCCTCCACTTT
CASLQGSYNSPLHF
>-|TRBJ1-5|-|TRBV6-6
TGTGCCAGCAGCCGCCCTGGAGGTAATAGCAATCAGCCCCAGCATTTT
CASSRPGGNSNQPQHF
>-|TRBJ1-5|-|TRBV4-2
TGTGCCAGCAGCCAAGACCCTACAGCTAACAATCAGCCCCAGCATTTT
CASSQDPTANNQPQHF
>-|TRBJ1-5|TRBD1|TRBV4-3
TGCGCCAGCAGCCAGGACAGGAACAATCAGCCCCAGCATTTT
CASSQDRNNQPQHF
>-|TRBJ2-3|-|TRBV11-2
TGTGCCAGCAGCTTAGAGGGGGGAGTCACAGATACGCAGTATTTT
CASSLEGGVTDTQYF
>-|TRBJ2-7|TRBD1|TRBV18
TGTGCCAGCTCACGGCCCGGGACAGGGGGCTTGAGGGAGCAGTACTTC
CASSRPGTGGLREQYF
>-|TRBJ1-6|-|TRBV4-2
TGTGCCAGCAGCCAAGTACTTGGGAATTCACCCCTCCACTTT
CASSQVLGNSPLHF
>-|TRBJ2-1|TRBD1|TRBV10-1
TGCGCCAGCAGTGAGGGACAGGGGGCTAGGAATGAGCAGTTCTTC
CASSEGQGARNEQFF
>-|TRBJ2-1|TRBD2|TRBV7-2
TGTGCCAGCAGCCAAGACGGCGGGAGGACCTACAATGAGCAGTTCTTC
CASSQDGGRTYNEQFF
>-|TRBJ1-2|TRBD1|TRBV4-3
TGCGCCAGCAGCCAAGTTACAGGGGATGGCTACACCTTC
CASSQVTGDGYTF
>few|TRBJ1-5|-|TRBV11-2
TGTGCCAGCAGCCTAAGCCCCCTGGCGGGTCCGCATTTT
CASSLSPLAGPHF
>-|TRBJ1-6|-|TRBV7-2
TGTGCCAGCAGCTTAGTTCTGAGTTCACCCCTCCACTTT
CASSLVLSSPLHF
>-|TRBJ2-3|TRBD1|TRBV27
TGTGCCAGCGGACCAAGGGGGCGAATTCGAGATACGCAGTATTTT
CASGPRGRIRDTQYF
>few|TRBJ2-1|TRBD2|TRBV27
TGTGCCAGCAGTTTCGCGGGGGGGGTCAATGAGCAGTTCTTC
CASSFAGGVNEQFF
>-|TRBJ2-5|TRBD2|TRBV29-1
TGCAGCGTTGAAGGGACTAGCGGGAGTAGAGAGACCCAGTACTTC
CSVEGTSGSRETQYF